This TCR beta chain was sequenced for a study of blood T cell repertoires in COVID-19 (TCRdb year 2020). In terms of the full investigation: Samples from collaborators originated in the United States, Italy and Spain and spanned both the acute and convalescent phases of COVID-19. The prospective study material was composed of cDNA or gDNA derived from T cells, B-cell-depleted T cells, or PBMCs. The dataset comprised deeply sampled blood TCRbeta repertoires from subjects exposed to, actively infected with, or recovered from COVID-19. A de-identified subject ID, COVID-19 status, age in years and sex were almost always included in the sample metadata. Samples came from the ongoing ImmuneRACE study (first 160 participants) plus 1,254 subjects from 6 global collaborators. A freely available public database, intended as a resource for researchers studying the immune response to SARS-CoV-2, is where the repertoires were released. Where HLA class I and class II types were available, the types were taken from metadata supplied by the sample provider, not from assay-based typing. General findings and caveats noted by the study authors: Clinical and demographic metadata were provided uncurated, with the amount varying by source and participant.

Participants in the prospective study were aged about 18 to 90 years, lived in some 24 United States geographic areas, and enrolled through a virtual design. To assign participants to cohorts, the prospective study relied on clinical history that participants themselves reported in a screening survey and a study questionnaire. In the prospective study, mobile phlebotomists collected whole blood, serum and a nasopharyngeal or oropharyngeal swab from each participant. Prospective study participants could optionally give additional blood draws and questionnaires over a roughly 2-month period. Before DNA extraction, prospective study blood samples were shipped either frozen or at room temperature. With regard to this clone: Its antigen remains unidentified. The sample holds no much larger clone one base away, and base qualities are not on file.

TCRbeta CDR3 regions were amplified from genomic DNA using the immunoSEQ Assay, a bias-controlled multiplex PCR. As for the original processing: Nucleated cell counts per sample were estimated from amplification of reference gene primers within the assay. To quantify the absolute abundance of each unique TCRbeta CDR3 rearrangement, sequence reads were collapsed and filtered. For each sample, productive Simpson clonality was calculated as the square root of Simpson's diversity index across productive rearrangements. TCRdb holds this immuneACCESS table with in-frame rearrangements only. Some clones are missing; in checked studies, unresolved V genes explain under half, and the rest has no known cause. V and J calls and clone size come straight from that table; D and trimming were deduced from the DNA. The sample has under 250,000 clones on record, around 82% of them singletons. About 4% of the sample belongs to the ten largest clones.

CDR1 and CDR2 were assigned from the germline V gene as SGDLS and YYNGEE. V has 3 bases trimmed and J has 9 bases trimmed; junction bases matching no gene number 7. The cysteine opens and the phenylalanine closes a CDR3 of 15 amino acids. The CDR3 DNA has 45 bases and is translated from base 1. The rearranged chain carries TRBV9 and TRBJ1-6, with 9 bases aligning to TRBD1. The sequence derives from a man aged 30 to 45 with acute COVID-19. What was sequenced was PBMCs or T cells enriched from blood (not recorded which). The CDR3 region has the sequence CASSGRQGETSPLHF. The nucleotides read TGTGCCAGCAGCGGTAGACAGGGGGAAACTTCACCCCTCCACTTT.